This record looks at one TCR beta chain sequence and its context. The antigen is unknown. The sequenced fragment ends 3 residues before the CDR3 boundary, so the rest is inferred from the germline J gene. The source of the sample is a study of Tregs in tolerant kidney transplant recipients. Study background: Recipients received nonmyeloablative bone marrow transplants from related graft donors, with transient mixed chimerism.

CDR3 length equals 15 residues. V was clipped by 5 bases and J by 5 bases, with 18 bases between them. Germline V gene sequence: CDR1 SGHTA, CDR2 FQGNSA. The method was immunoSEQ multiplex PCR; TCRdb's version includes in-frame clones alone and lacks a portion of them. This table lists 45,000 to 55,000 clones. Findings and limits, study-wide: No direct test of biological reproducibility was done here. In tolerant patients, donor-specific Tregs outgrew total Tregs, suggesting antigen-driven expansion.

V gene TRBV7-2 combines with J gene TRBJ1-2; maybe TRBD1 (5 bases). This TCR derives from a human donor who received a combined kidney and bone marrow transplant. Sequences were derived from CD4+ T cells from blood, sampled before the transplant. The CDR3 spells CASSPKGFGGYGYTF. The covered CDR3 bases are TGTGCCAGCAGCCCTAAGGGGTTTGGGGGGTATGGC.